Sequencing of this TCR beta chain was carried out in a study of T-cell reconstitution after alpha-beta-depleted transplantation in children. CDR1 is SEHNR and CDR2 is FQNEAQ in the germline V gene (reference sequence). The CDR3 extends over 13 amino acids. V gave up 1 base and J gave up 12 bases, with 15 bases separating them. Many counts were recorded for this clonotype. Library preparation (for TCRbeta) was performed with unique molecular identifiers. A single record per CDR3 protein comes from TCRdb applying MiXCR to the PCR reads. Of over 550,000 distinct CDR3 sequences listed, about 10% are singletons.

This TCR was sampled from a human donor who donated a stem cell graft to a child with acute myeloid leukemia. This chain joins TRBV7-9 and TRBJ1-2; D may be TRBD1 (5 bases). The material sequenced was PBMCs from the stem cell graft donor, taken from the stem cell graft. CDR3 DNA sequence: TGTGCCAGCAGCTTAGAATCGGCAGGACACCACACCTTC. It translates to CASSLESAGHHTF.